The T cell receptor (beta chain) under discussion was sequenced for a study of blood T cell repertoires in COVID-19. Overall study: Samples taken during acute and convalescent COVID-19 were collected in the United States, Italy and Spain. PBMCs, B-cell-depleted T cells, or T cells were the source of the cDNA or gDNA that made up the material.

Germline assignment: CDR1 SGHRS and CDR2 YFSETQ. J gave up 2 bases and V 0 bases, and 8 bases lay outside the gene matches. This CDR3 is built from 17 residues. Sequencing used immunoSEQ multiplex PCR; TCRdb keeps in-frame clones, though not all of them. In the table there are roughly 190,000 clones, around 87% of which are singletons. Participant ages covered 18 to 89 years across 20 to 30 US areas. Participants were placed into cohorts based on the clinical history they reported. Sequences were obtained from PBMCs or T cells enriched from blood (not recorded which). V usage is TRBV5-1 and J usage is TRBJ2-1, with 7 bases matching TRBD2. The receptor comes from a woman in her 30s who had recovered from COVID-19. Here the CDR3 DNA reads TGCGCCAGCAGCTTGGGTTTGGCGGGGGTGACCTACAATGAGCAGTTCTTC. Translated: CASSLGLAGVTYNEQFF.